This T cell receptor (beta chain) was captured by sequencing in a study of T cell repertoires in cytomegalovirus infection. Study-wide background: TCR beta signatures that were public indicated CMV infection and matching HLA type.

TCRdb reanalysed the reads using MiXCR and keeps one entry per CDR3 protein. Here the sample spans approximately 130,000 distinct CDR3 sequences, less than 9.5% being singletons. The CDR3 loop spans 15 amino acids. The V gene end was trimmed by 4 bases and the J gene end by 1 base; junction bases not matched to a gene: 6. CDR1 is MDHEN and CDR2 is SYDVKM in the germline V gene. Study-level results: Cumulative frequency (of public TCR beta family members) identified carriers of CMV plus the relevant HLA.

This clonotype showed up many times. Its antigen remains unidentified. The sequenced sample was PBMCs. The chain couples TRBV28 to TRBJ2-5; 7 bases agree with TRBD2. The TCR sequence derives from a human donor in good health (CMV status not recorded). Some clones in this sample may be carry-over from other donors' samples. The CDR3 here is CASSSPAGVQETQYF. CDR3 coding DNA: TGTGCCAGCAGTTCTCCCGCGGGGGTCCAAGAGACCCAGTACTTC. The entire variable domain, with the rest obtained from reference TRBV28 and TRBJ2-5, is as follows: DVKVTQSSRYLVKRTGEKVFLECVQDMDHENMFWYRQDPGLGLRLIYFSYDVKMKEKGDIPEGYSVSREKKERFSLILESASTNQTSMYLCASSSPAGVQETQYFGPGTRLLVL.